These 6 T cell receptor beta chains were sequenced from one sample in a study of T cell changes during pregnancy in multiple sclerosis. TCRdb's table, derived via immunoSEQ multiplex PCR, lists solely in-frame clones and lacks some. The top ten clones hold roughly 1.4% of a sample with under 65,000 clones, around nine tenths of them seen once. The sequencing used peripheral blood, collected in the second trimester of pregnancy. The receptors here all came from a female donor with multiple sclerosis, enrolled in a pregnancy study.

This rearrangement joins TRBV7-2 to TRBJ2-3, with D maybe TRBD2 (5 bases). This CDR3 is 15 amino acids long. From germline, CDR1 is SGHTA and CDR2 FQGNSA. V was shortened by 3 bases and J by 1 base, with 11 bases between the two germline ends. CDR3: CASSFGLAGTDTQYF. In nucleotides, the CDR3 is TGTGCCAGCAGCTTTGGGCTAGCTGGCACAGATACGCAGTATTTT.

The chain uses TRBV5-1 and TRBJ2-3; D not certain. V lost 7 bases and J lost 6, with 15 bases in between. Germline assignment: CDR1 SGHRS and CDR2 YFSETQ. The CDR3 loop spans 13 amino acids. The CDR3 DNA is TGCGCCAGCGGCGGCAGTCGAGCGGATACGCAGTATTTT. Amino acid sequence: CASGGSRADTQYF.

The chain links TRBV9 to TRBJ2-1, with TRBD2 as a possible D gene (6 bases). This CDR3 contains 16 residues. Trimming cost V 1 base and J 1 base, with 12 bases left between them. The V gene's germline CDR1 is SGDLS and CDR2 YYNGEE. In nucleotides, the CDR3 is TGTGCCAGCAGCGTAACAGCGGGCAAATCCTACAATGAGCAGTTCTTC. It encodes CASSVTAGKSYNEQFF.

The chain combines TRBV12-5 with TRBJ1-5; D is possibly TRBD1 (6 bases). Trimming took 3 bases from V and 0 from J, leaving 9 bases between them. Looked up from germline, CDR1 is LGHNT and CDR2 is FRNRAP. The CDR3 runs 15 residues. This chain's CDR3 is CASGLGQPSNQPQHF. CDR3 DNA sequence: TGTGCTAGTGGTTTAGGACAGCCTAGCAATCAGCCCCAGCATTTT.

The CDR3 DNA reads TGCGCCAGCAGCTTAGGATATTTTAGCGGGCTCTCCTACGAGCAGTACTTC. It specifies CASSLGYFSGLSYEQYF. V usage is TRBV5-1 and J usage is TRBJ2-7; TRBD2 matches at 7 bases. Germline V gene data show CDR1 as SGHRS and CDR2 as YFSETQ. The J segment lost 0 bases and the V segment lost 2 bases, leaving 11 bases of the junction unmatched. The CDR3 totals 17 residues. Based on the CDR3 plus reference TRBV5-1 and TRBJ2-7, the full variable domain is KAGVTQTPRYLIKTRGQQVTLSCSPISGHRSVSWYQQTPGQGLQFLFEYFSETQRNKGNFPGRFSGRQFSNSRSEMNVSTLELGDSALYLCASSLGYFSGLSYEQYFGPGTRLTVT.

The genes are TRBV18 and TRBJ1-2; 8 bases map to TRBD1. V lost 0 bases, J lost 7 bases, and 13 bases stayed unmatched. The CDR3 contains 17 residues. Germline loops: CDR1 KGHSH, CDR2 LQKENI. The CDR3 reads CASSPPIDRGRTRGYTF. CDR3 nucleotides: TGTGCCAGCTCACCACCCATAGACAGGGGAAGGACGCGTGGCTACACCTTC.